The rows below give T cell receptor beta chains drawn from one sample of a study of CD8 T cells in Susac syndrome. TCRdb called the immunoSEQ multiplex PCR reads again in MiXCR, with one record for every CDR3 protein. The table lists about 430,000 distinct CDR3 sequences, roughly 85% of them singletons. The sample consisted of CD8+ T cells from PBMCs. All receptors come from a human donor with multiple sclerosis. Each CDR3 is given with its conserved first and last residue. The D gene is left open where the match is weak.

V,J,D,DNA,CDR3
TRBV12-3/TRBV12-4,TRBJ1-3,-,TGTACCAGCAGTACTAACGTCTTAGACGGCTCTGGAAACACCATATATTTT,CTSSTNVLDGSGNTIYF
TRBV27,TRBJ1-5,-,TGTGCCAGCAGTTTATCCGGGGGGATGAGCAATCAGCCCCAGCATTTT,CASSLSGGMSNQPQHF
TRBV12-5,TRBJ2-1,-,TGTGCTAGTGGTAACCCCCGTACCCATCGCGACTACAATGAGCAGTTCTTC,CASGNPRTHRDYNEQFF
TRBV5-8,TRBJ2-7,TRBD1,TGTGCCAGCAGTGTGGACAGGGTGACCCCCTACGAGCAGTACTTC,CASSVDRVTPYEQYF
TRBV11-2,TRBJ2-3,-,TGTGCCAGCAGCTCTTACCGGGACTCCACATATACGCAGTATTTT,CASSSYRDSTYTQYF
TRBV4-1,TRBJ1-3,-,TGCGCCAGCAGCCTCGAAGCCAGATTTGGGGGAAACACCATATATTTT,CASSLEARFGGNTIYF
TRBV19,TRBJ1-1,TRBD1,TGTGCCACTGGGACAGGGATGAACACTGAAGCTTTCTTT,CATGTGMNTEAFF
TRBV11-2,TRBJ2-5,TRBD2,TGTGCCAGCAGGGTGGCGGGGGGGAAAGAGACCCAGTACTTC,CASRVAGGKETQYF
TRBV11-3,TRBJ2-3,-,TGTGCCAGCAGCTTAGTAAAGGCAGATACGCAGTATTTT,CASSLVKADTQYF
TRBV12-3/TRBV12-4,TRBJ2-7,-,TGTGCCAGCAGTTTCTTCCAGGGAGGCGAGCAGTACTTC,CASSFFQGGEQYF
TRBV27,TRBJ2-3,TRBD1,TGTGCCAGCAGAGTAGCCGGGACAGGGGCAACAGATACGCAGTATTTT,CASRVAGTGATDTQYF
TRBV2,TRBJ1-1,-,TGTGCCAGCAGTGACGGCGGGGAAGGGATGAACACTGAAGCTTTCTTT,CASSDGGEGMNTEAFF
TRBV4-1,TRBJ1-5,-,TGCGCCAGCAGCCTAACACCGGGATTGGGTGATCAGCCCCAGCATTTT,CASSLTPGLGDQPQHF
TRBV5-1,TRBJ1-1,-,TGCGCCAGCAGCTTTGCTCTTTCCTCGCCTACGAACACTGAAGCTTTCTTT,CASSFALSSPTNTEAFF
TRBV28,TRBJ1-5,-,TGTGCCAGCAGCAGCCTCGGGGATCAGCCCCAGCATTTT,CASSSLGDQPQHF